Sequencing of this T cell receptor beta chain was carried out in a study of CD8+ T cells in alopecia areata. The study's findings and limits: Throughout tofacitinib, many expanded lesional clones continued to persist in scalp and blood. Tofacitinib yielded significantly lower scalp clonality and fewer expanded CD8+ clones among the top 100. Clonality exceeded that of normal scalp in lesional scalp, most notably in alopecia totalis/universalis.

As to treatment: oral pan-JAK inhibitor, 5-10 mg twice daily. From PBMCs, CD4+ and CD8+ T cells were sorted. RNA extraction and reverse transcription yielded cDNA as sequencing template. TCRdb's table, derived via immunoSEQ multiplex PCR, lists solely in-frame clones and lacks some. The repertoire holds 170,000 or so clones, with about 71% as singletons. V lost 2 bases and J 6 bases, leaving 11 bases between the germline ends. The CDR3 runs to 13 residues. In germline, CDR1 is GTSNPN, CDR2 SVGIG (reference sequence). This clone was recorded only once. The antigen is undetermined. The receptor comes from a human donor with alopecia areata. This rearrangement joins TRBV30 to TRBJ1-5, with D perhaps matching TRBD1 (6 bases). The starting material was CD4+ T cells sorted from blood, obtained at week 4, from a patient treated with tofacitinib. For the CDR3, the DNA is TGTGCCTGGAGTACAAGGGGGAGTCAGCCCCAGCATTTT. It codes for CAWSTRGSQPQHF.